What follows are 25 T cell receptor beta chains derived from one specimen sequenced in a study of control samples from healthy donors and cancer patients. Assay: immunoSEQ multiplex PCR; the TCRdb copy retains only in-frame clones and omits some. The sample includes 150,000 to 200,000 clones, around 90% of them seen just once. Sequencing input: blood. These receptors all stem from a man in his thirties or forties in good health.

The V gene is TRBV24-1, the J gene TRBJ1-5, with a weak D call TRBD1 (6 bases). V was pared by 0 bases and J by 10 bases, with 9 bases between. The CDR3 is 13 amino acids. Per germline, CDR1 KGHDR and CDR2 SFDVKD. The CDR3 loop is CATSDLRGAPQHF. The CDR3 DNA is TGTGCCACCAGTGATTTGAGGGGGGCTCCCCAGCATTTT.

V and J are TRBV25-1 and TRBJ1-1; D is unclear. CDR1 is MGHDK, CDR2 SYGVNS, per germline. The length of the CDR3 is 13 residues. The V gene lost 4 bases and the J gene lost 5 bases, with 11 bases spanning the gap. Written as DNA, the CDR3 is TGTGCCAGCAGTGTCCGGGGTATGACTGAAGCTTTCTTT. Protein sequence: CASSVRGMTEAFF.

V and J are TRBV18 and TRBJ1-3; D unresolved. CDR3 size: 16 residues. The V gene lost 3 bases and the J gene lost 0 bases, with 12 bases spanning the gap. Germline V lookup: CDR1 KGHSH, CDR2 LQKENI. The CDR3 coding sequence is TGTGCCAGCTCACCGGACGTTCTACGCTCTGGAAACACCATATATTTT. Protein: CASSPDVLRSGNTIYF.

This chain links TRBV12-3 or TRBV12-4 with TRBJ1-2; D possibly corresponds to TRBD1 (5 bases). The V gene lost 6 bases and the J gene lost 4 bases, with 12 bases spanning the gap. The CDR3 has 13 amino acids. CDR3 region: CASSRGGGYGYTF. CDR3 nucleotide sequence: TGTGCCAGCAGCCGCGGGGGAGGCTATGGCTACACCTTC.

The chain carries TRBV5-1 and TRBJ2-3, with 14 bases identical to TRBD2. Trimming took 1 base from V and 2 from J; bases not matched to a gene: 6. The germline V gene encodes CDR1 SGHRS and CDR2 YFSETQ. CDR3 length: 18 residues. The CDR3 is CASSLRTSGGSTTDTQYF. The CDR3 nucleotides are TGCGCCAGCAGCTTGCGGACTAGCGGGGGGTCAACCACAGATACGCAGTATTTT.

V gene TRBV30 combines with J gene TRBJ1-1, with 8 bases matching TRBD1. CDR3 size: 14 residues. The V segment lost 1 base and the J segment 6 bases; nucleotides outside the gene matches: 7. Germline V CDR1 and CDR2: GTSNPN, SVGIG (reference sequence). CDR3: CAWSARQGIAEAFF. As DNA, the CDR3 is TGTGCCTGGAGTGCCAGACAGGGGATCGCTGAAGCTTTCTTT.

The chain links TRBV2 to TRBJ1-6, with 7 nucleotides matching TRBD1. This CDR3 has 13 residues. V gave up 8 bases and J gave up 6 bases; unmatched junction bases: 4. Germline-derived CDR1 and CDR2 are SNHLY and FYNNEI. This chain's CDR3 is CASGGTVNSPLHF. In DNA, the CDR3 is TGTGCCAGCGGAGGGACAGTTAATTCACCCCTCCACTTT.

This clone came up many times. The CDR3 DNA reads TGCAGCGCCGGACGGGCAGGGGGGGACTACACCTTC. This encodes CSAGRAGGDYTF. The chain has TRBV29-1 and TRBJ1-2; 7 nucleotides agree with TRBD1. V lost 7 bases to trimming and J lost 10 bases; unmatched junction nucleotides: 12. The CDR3 runs 12 residues. CDR1 and CDR2 (germline): SQVTM, ANQGSEA.

The CDR3 here is CSRGDFDNEQFF. CDR3 bases: TGTAGCAGGGGGGATTTCGACAATGAGCAGTTCTTC. The chain couples TRBV30 to TRBJ2-1, with D perhaps TRBD1 (7 bases). This CDR3 is built from 12 residues. CDR1 GTSNPN and CDR2 SVGIG come from the germline V gene (reference sequence).

The sample holds one count of this clone. Here the CDR3 DNA reads TGTGCCAGCAGTGACCCAGGGCTCTCCTATAATTCACCCCTCCACTTT. Translated, it gives CASSDPGLSYNSPLHF. The chain couples TRBV6-1 to TRBJ1-6; D is perhaps TRBD1 (5 bases). There are 16 residues in the CDR3. The V end was cut by 3 bases, the J end by 0 bases, with 9 bases between. Germline CDR1 reads MNHNS; CDR2 reads SASEGT.

The gene calls are TRBV5-1 and TRBJ2-1; 11 bases map to TRBD1. CDR3 length: 15 residues. The V segment lost 4 bases and the J segment 7 bases; nucleotides outside the gene matches: 7. CDR1 SGHRS and CDR2 YFSETQ come from the germline V gene. CDR3 residues: CASSPGTGGKNEQFF. The DNA of the CDR3 is TGCGCCAGCAGCCCCGGGACAGGGGGGAAGAATGAGCAGTTCTTC.

This chain links TRBV4-1 with TRBJ2-5, with 10 positions matching TRBD2. CDR3 size: 19 residues. Germline loops: CDR1 MGHRA, CDR2 YSYEKL. J gave up 4 bases and V 0 bases, and 14 bases lay outside the gene matches. The CDR3 DNA follows: TGCGCCAGCAGCCAAGATCTACCCCCACGTAGCGGGAGGCCAGAGACCCAGTACTTC. This sequence encodes CASSQDLPPRSGRPETQYF.

This chain joins TRBV27 and TRBJ1-1; 8 nucleotides line up with TRBD1. With 2 bases clipped from V and 4 bases from J, the junction kept 12 bases outside the gene matches. Germline V gives CDR1 MNHEY, CDR2 SMNVEV (reference sequence). The CDR3 consists of 17 residues. CDR3 protein: CASSLRGTGGLGTEAFF. The CDR3 DNA is TGTGCCAGCAGTTTAAGGGGGACAGGAGGATTGGGCACTGAAGCTTTCTTT.

This clone was seen a handful of times. The chain has TRBV3-1 (or the pseudogene TRBV3-2) and TRBJ1-6; D not certain. Per the germline V gene, CDR1 is LGHDT and CDR2 is YNNKEL (reference sequence). CDR3 length: 15 amino acids. Trimming took 3 bases from V and 9 from J, leaving 15 bases between them. The CDR3 spells CASSHTNQFSSPLHF. The DNA for the CDR3 is TGTGCCAGCAGCCACACTAATCAGTTTTCTTCACCCCTCCACTTT.

The table lists this clone with a count of one. V usage is TRBV28 and J usage is TRBJ1-2, with TRBD1 as a possible D gene (5 bases). Germline V gives CDR1 MDHEN, CDR2 SYDVKM. The V gene lost 4 bases and the J gene lost 0 bases, with 9 bases spanning the gap. The CDR3 consists of 14 residues. CDR3 residues: CASSSGGSNYGYTF. The CDR3 DNA reads TGTGCCAGCAGTTCGGGGGGTTCTAACTATGGCTACACCTTC.

CDR3 residues: CASSQRDRGETQYF. CDR3 in DNA: TGTGCCAGCAGCCAACGGGACAGGGGGGAGACCCAGTACTTC. This rearrangement joins TRBV7-9 to TRBJ2-5, with 11 bases identical to TRBD1. Germline values: CDR1 SEHNR, CDR2 FQNEAQ (reference sequence). The V and J ends lost 5 bases and 5 bases, in that order; junction bases with no gene match: 4. The CDR3 sequence is 14 residues long.

This clone was counted only a few times. V is TRBV7-3 and J is TRBJ1-1; no reliable D call. CDR3 length equals 15 residues. The germline CDR1 and CDR2 sequences are SGHTA and FQGTGA. Trimming cost V 5 bases and J 4 bases, with 17 bases left between them. The CDR3 region is CASSPLIRIGTEAFF. The CDR3 DNA is TGTGCCAGCAGCCCCCTCATCCGAATAGGCACTGAAGCTTTCTTT.

CDR3 in DNA: TGCAGCGTAGCCTCTTCTTCTGGACAGGAGACCGAGCAGTACTTC. It is translated as CSVASSSGQETEQYF. The J gene is TRBJ2-7, the V gene TRBV29-1, with 7 bases that match TRBD1. The V gene's germline CDR1 is SQVTM and CDR2 ANQGSEA. Losses at the gene ends were 6 bases for V and 6 bases for J; bases not matched to a gene: 17. This CDR3 is 15 amino acids long.

Written as DNA, the CDR3 is TGTGCCAGCAGCTTACCGGGACAGGTGTATGGCTACACCTTC. Protein sequence: CASSLPGQVYGYTF. This chain uses TRBV5-6 with TRBJ1-2, with TRBD1 matching 8 bases. The J segment lost 5 bases and the V segment lost 2 bases, leaving 5 bases of the junction unmatched. Germline CDR1 and CDR2: SGHDT and YYEEEE. This CDR3 region has 14 residues. The whole variable domain, remainder taken from reference TRBV5-6 and TRBJ1-2, is DAGVTQSPTHLIKTRGQQVTLRCSPKSGHDTVSWYQQALGQGPQFIFQYYEEEERQRGNFPDRFSGHQFPNYSSELNVNALLLGDSALYLCASSLPGQVYGYTFGSGTRLTVV.

This chain links TRBV2 with TRBJ1-4; weak D call: TRBD1 (6 bases). The CDR3 is 15 residues long. In germline, CDR1 is SNHLY, CDR2 FYNNEI. V was cut by 3 bases and J by 8 bases, with 16 bases left in between. CDR3 residues: CASSDRGGQGEKLFF. CDR3 bases: TGTGCCAGCAGTGATCGGGGGGGGCAGGGAGAAAAACTGTTTTTT.

The chain joins TRBV5-6 to TRBJ1-5; 10 bases are shared with TRBD1. Unmatched junction bases numbered 17, after V lost 4 bases and J lost 7 bases. The CDR3 loop spans 18 amino acids. CDR1 is SGHDT and CDR2 is YYEEEE in the germline V gene. Here the CDR3 DNA reads TGTGCCAGCAGCCGCCGAGGAGGGACAGGGGTGGCTGGGCAGCCCCAGCATTTT. It encodes CASSRRGGTGVAGQPQHF. Full variable domain (rest looked up from reference TRBV5-6 and TRBJ1-5): DAGVTQSPTHLIKTRGQQVTLRCSPKSGHDTVSWYQQALGQGPQFIFQYYEEEERQRGNFPDRFSGHQFPNYSSELNVNALLLGDSALYLCASSRRGGTGVAGQPQHFGDGTRLSIL.

This clone has a single count. The chain combines TRBV19 with TRBJ1-5; tentative D call: TRBD1 (6 bases). CDR3 length equals 14 residues. Trimming took off 7 bases at V and 1 base at J, with 11 bases between the two ends. Germline V gene lookup returns CDR1 LNHDA and CDR2 SQIVND (reference sequence). The CDR3 spells CASTNGQSNQPQHF. CDR3 DNA: TGTGCCAGTACTAATGGACAGAGCAATCAGCCCCAGCATTTT.

V is TRBV5-1 and J is TRBJ2-7; D gene ambiguous. The V gene's germline CDR1 is SGHRS and CDR2 YFSETQ. The V and J ends lost 2 bases and 4 bases respectively, with 16 bases between them. This CDR3 has 15 residues. The CDR3 region is CASSLVPGLQYEQYF. In DNA, the CDR3 is TGCGCCAGCAGCTTAGTCCCTGGGCTTCAATACGAGCAGTACTTC.

The chain recombines TRBV4-3 with TRBJ2-2; TRBD2 agrees at 10 bases. The CDR3 runs 18 residues. Losses at the gene ends were 4 bases for V and 6 bases for J; bases not matched to a gene: 14. Germline lookup yields CDR1 LGHNA and CDR2 YSLEER. The CDR3 loop reads CASSPRSSGGLGSGELFF. In DNA form, the CDR3 reads TGCGCCAGCAGCCCGCGATCTAGCGGGGGCCTGGGGTCCGGGGAGCTGTTTTTT.

This chain connects TRBV18 to TRBJ1-2; possible D gene TRBD1, 5 bases. Germline V gene data show CDR1 as KGHSH and CDR2 as LQKENI. Trimming removed 1 base at V and 5 bases at J, with 11 bases between. The CDR3 covers 14 residues. The CDR3 DNA follows: TGTGCCAGCTCACCACTGAAGGGGCTTTATGGCTACACCTTC. Translated: CASSPLKGLYGYTF. Full variable domain (rest looked up from reference TRBV18 and TRBJ1-2): NAGVMQNPRHLVRRRGQEARLRCSPMKGHSHVYWYRQLPEEGLKFMVYLQKENIIDESGMPKERFSAEFPKEGPSILRIQQVVRGDSAAYFCASSPLKGLYGYTFGSGTRLTVV.